This T cell receptor (beta chain) is from a study of tumor and adjacent non-tumor tissue in lung cancer. CDR3 length: 16 amino acids. Germline V gene data show CDR1 as LGHNA and CDR2 as YSLEER. RNA was extracted from bulk tissue without any cell sorting. The library came from three nested PCR rounds adapted from ARM-PCR protocols. TCRdb fed the multiplex PCR reads into MiXCR, producing one record per CDR3 protein. The sample holds under 140,000 distinct CDR3 sequences, 75% to 90% seen once. About this clonotype itself: Given the absence of the conserved phenylalanine or tryptophan at the CDR3 end, a read error is likely.

This chain links TRBV4-3 with TRBJ2-5; D remains unclear. This clonotype was sampled from a man between 70 and 80 years old with non-small cell lung cancer. Specimen: lung tumor tissue. CDR3 sequence reads: CASSQAGRVGQETQYI. The CDR3 DNA sequence: TGCGCCAGCAGTCAAGCCGGAAGGGTGGGACAAGAGACCCAGTACATC.